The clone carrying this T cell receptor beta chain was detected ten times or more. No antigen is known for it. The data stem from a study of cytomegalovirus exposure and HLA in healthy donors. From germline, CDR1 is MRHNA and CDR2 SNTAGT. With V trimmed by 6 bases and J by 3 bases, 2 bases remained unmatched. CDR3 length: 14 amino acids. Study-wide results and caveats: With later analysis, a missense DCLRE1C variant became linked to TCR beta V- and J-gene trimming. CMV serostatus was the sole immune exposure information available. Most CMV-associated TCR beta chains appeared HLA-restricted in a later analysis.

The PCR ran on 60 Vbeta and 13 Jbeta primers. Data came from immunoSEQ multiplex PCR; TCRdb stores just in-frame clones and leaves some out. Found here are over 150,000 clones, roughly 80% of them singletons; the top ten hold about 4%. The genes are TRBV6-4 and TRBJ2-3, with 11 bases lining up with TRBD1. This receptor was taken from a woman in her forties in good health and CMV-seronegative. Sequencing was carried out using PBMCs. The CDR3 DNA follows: TGTGCCAGCAGCGGGACAGGGGGAACAGATACGCAGTATTTT. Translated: CASSGTGGTDTQYF.